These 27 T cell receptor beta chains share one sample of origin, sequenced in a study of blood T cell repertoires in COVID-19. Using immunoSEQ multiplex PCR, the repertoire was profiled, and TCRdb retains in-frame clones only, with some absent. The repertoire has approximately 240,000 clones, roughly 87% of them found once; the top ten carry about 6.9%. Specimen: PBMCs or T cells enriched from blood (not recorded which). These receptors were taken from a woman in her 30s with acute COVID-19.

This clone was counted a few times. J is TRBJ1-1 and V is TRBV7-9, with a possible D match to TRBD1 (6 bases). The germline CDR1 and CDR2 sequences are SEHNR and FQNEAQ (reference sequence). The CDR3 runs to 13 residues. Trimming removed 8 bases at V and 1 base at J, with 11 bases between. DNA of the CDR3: TGTGCCAGCGCCGAGACAGGGAACACTGAAGCTTTCTTT. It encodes CASAETGNTEAFF.

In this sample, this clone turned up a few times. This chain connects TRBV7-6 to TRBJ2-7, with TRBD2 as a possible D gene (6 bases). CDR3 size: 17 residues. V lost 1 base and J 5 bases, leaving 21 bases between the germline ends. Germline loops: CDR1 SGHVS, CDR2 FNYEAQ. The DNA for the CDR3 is TGTGCCAGCAGCTTAGGGGGCCCTCGGGGGAGGCATAACGAGCAGTACTTC. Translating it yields CASSLGGPRGRHNEQYF.

In DNA form, the CDR3 reads TGTGCCAGCAGTGAGCGGGGAAACACCATATATTTT. It is translated as CASSERGNTIYF. This sequence joins TRBV6-1 and TRBJ1-3, with no clear D. The length of the CDR3 is 12 residues. Trimming took off 3 bases at V and 4 bases at J, with 4 bases between the two ends. Germline CDR1 is MNHNS and CDR2 is SASEGT.

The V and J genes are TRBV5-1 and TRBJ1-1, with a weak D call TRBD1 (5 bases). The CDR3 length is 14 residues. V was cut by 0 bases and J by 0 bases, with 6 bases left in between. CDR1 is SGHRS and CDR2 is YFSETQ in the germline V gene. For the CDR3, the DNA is TGCGCCAGCAGCTTGGGGGGCTTGAACACTGAAGCTTTCTTT. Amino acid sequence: CASSLGGLNTEAFF.

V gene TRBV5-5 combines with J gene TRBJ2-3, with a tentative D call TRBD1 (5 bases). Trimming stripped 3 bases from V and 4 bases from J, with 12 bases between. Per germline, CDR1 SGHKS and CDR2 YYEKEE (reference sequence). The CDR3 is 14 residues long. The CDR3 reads CASSYDIGADTQYF. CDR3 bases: TGTGCCAGCAGCTATGACATAGGGGCAGATACGCAGTATTTT.

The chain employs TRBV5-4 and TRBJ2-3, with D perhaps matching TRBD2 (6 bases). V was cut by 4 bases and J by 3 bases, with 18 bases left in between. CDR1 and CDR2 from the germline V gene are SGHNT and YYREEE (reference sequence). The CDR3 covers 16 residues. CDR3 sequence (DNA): TGTGCCAGCAGCCCTAAGACTCAGACTAGAACAGATACGCAGTATTTT. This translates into CASSPKTQTRTDTQYF. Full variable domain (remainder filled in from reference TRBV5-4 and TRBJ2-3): ETGVTQSPTHLIKTRGQQVTLRCSSQSGHNTVSWYQQALGQGPQFIFQYYREEENGRGNFPPRFSGLQFPNYSSELNVNALELDDSALYLCASSPKTQTRTDTQYFGPGTRLTVL.

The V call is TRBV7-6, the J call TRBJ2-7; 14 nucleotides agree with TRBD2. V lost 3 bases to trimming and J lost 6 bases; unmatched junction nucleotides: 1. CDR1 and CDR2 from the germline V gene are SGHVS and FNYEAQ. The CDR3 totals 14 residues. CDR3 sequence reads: CASSFGTSGSEQYF. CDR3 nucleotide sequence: TGTGCCAGCAGCTTCGGGACTAGCGGGAGCGAGCAGTACTTC.

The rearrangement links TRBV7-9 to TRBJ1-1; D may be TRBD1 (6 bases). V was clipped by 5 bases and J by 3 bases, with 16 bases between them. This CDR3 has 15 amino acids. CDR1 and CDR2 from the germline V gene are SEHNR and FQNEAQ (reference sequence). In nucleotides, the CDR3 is TGTGCCAGCAGCGCCCGAGGGGGAAGGGACACTGAAGCTTTCTTT. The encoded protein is CASSARGGRDTEAFF.

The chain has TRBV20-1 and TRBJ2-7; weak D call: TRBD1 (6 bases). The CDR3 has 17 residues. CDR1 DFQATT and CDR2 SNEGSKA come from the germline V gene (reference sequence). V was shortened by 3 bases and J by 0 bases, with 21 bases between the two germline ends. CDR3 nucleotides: TGCAGTGCTAGTGGACGGGACAAATCGGCGGGCTCCTACGAGCAGTACTTC. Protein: CSASGRDKSAGSYEQYF.

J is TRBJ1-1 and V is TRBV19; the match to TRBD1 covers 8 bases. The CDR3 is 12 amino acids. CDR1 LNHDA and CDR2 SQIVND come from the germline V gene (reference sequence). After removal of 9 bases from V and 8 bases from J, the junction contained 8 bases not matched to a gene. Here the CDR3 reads CASRPRTGEAFF. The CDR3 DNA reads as TGTGCCAGCAGGCCCCGGACAGGGGAAGCTTTCTTT.

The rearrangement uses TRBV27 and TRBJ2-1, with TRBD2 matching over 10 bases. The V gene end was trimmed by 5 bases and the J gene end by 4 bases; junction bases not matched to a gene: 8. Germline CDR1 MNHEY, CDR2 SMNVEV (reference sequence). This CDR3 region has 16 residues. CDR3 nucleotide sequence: TGTGCCAGCAGTGCTCGGACTAGCGGCGAATACAATGAGCAGTTCTTC. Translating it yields CASSARTSGEYNEQFF.

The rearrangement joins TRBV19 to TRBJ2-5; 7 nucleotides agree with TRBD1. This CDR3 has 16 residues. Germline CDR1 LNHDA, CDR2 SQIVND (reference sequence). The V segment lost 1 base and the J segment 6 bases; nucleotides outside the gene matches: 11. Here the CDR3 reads CASSIVTGTAIQTQYF. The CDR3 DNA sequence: TGTGCCAGTAGTATAGTCACCGGGACAGCCATCCAGACCCAGTACTTC.

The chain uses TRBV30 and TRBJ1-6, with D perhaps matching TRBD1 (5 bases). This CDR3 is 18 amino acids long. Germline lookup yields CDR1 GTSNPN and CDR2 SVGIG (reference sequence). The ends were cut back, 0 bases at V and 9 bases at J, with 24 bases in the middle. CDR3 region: CAWSVLDLPGLGGSPLHF. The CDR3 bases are TGTGCCTGGAGTGTACTGGACCTACCGGGACTCGGGGGTTCACCCCTCCACTTT.

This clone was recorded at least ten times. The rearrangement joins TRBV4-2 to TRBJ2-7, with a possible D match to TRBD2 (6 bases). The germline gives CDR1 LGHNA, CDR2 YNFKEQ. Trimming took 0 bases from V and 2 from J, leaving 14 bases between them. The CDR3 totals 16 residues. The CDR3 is CASSQDDAGRTYEQYF. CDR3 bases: TGTGCCAGCAGCCAAGATGACGCAGGGAGGACCTACGAGCAGTACTTC.

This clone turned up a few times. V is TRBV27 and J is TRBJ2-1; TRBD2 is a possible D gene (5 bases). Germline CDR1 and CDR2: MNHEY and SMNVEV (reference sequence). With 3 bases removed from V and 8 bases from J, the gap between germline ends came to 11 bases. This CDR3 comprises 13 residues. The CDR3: CASSFFSGDEQFF. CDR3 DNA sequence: TGTGCCAGCAGTTTTTTCAGCGGCGATGAGCAGTTCTTC.

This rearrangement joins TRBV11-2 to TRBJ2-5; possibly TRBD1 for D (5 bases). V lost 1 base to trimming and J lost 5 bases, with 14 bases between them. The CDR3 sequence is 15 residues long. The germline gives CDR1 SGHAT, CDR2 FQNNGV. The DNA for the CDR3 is TGTGCCAGCAGCTTAGGGACAAGGATAAGGGAGACCCAGTACTTC. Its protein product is CASSLGTRIRETQYF. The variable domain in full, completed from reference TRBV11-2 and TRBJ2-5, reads EAGVAQSPRYKIIEKRQSVAFWCNPISGHATLYWYQQILGQGPKLLIQFQNNGVVDDSQLPKDRFSAERLKGVDSTLKIQPAKLEDSAVYLCASSLGTRIRETQYFGPGTRLLVL.

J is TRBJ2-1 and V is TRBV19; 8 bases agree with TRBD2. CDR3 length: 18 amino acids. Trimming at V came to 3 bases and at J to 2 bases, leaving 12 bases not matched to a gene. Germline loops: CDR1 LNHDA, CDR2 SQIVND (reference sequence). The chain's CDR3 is CASSILLQGSGAYNEQFF. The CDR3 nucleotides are TGTGCCAGTAGTATCCTCCTGCAGGGTAGCGGGGCCTACAATGAGCAGTTCTTC.

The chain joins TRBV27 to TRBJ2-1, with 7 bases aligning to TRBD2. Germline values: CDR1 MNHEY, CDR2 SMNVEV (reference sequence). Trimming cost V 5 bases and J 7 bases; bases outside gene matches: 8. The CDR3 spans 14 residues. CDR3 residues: CASSPFGGGNEQFF. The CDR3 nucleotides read TGTGCCAGCAGTCCCTTCGGGGGAGGGAATGAGCAGTTCTTC.

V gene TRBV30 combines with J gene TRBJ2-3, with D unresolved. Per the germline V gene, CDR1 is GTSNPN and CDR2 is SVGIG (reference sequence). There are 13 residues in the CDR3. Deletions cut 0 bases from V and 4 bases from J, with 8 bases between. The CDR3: CAWSVLYADTQYF. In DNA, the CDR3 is TGTGCCTGGAGTGTACTTTATGCAGATACGCAGTATTTT.

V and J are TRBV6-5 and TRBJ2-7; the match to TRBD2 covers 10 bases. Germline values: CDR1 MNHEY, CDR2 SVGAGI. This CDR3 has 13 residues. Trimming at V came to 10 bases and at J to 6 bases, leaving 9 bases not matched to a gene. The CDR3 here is CATARLAGVEQYF. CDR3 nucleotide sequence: TGTGCCACCGCCCGGCTAGCGGGAGTCGAGCAGTACTTC.

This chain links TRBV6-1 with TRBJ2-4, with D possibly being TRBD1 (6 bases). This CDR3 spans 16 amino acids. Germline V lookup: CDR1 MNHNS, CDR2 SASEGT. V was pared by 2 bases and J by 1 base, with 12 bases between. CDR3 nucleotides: TGTGCCAGCAGTGAATGGGGGCCCGGGGCCAAAAACATTCAGTACTTC. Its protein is CASSEWGPGAKNIQYF.

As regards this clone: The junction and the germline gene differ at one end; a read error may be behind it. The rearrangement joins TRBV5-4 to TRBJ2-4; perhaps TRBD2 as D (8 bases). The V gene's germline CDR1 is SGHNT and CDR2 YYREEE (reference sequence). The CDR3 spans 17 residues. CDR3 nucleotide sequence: TGTGCCAGCAGCCGGGAGGGGGCAGGGATGGGTAAAAACGTTCAGTACTTC. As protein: CASSREGAGMGKNVQYF.

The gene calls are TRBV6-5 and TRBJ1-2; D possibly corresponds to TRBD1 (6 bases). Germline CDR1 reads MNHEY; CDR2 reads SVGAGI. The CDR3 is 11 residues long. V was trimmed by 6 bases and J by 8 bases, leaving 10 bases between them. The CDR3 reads CASSQGLGYTF. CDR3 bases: TGTGCCAGCAGCCAGGGGTTGGGCTACACCTTC.

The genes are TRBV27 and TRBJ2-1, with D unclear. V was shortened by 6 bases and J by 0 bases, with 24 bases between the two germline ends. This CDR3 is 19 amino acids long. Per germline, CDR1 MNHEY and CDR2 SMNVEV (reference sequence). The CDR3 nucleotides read TGTGCCAGCAGCCCTATGGCCAGCTTTCCTCCTAGCTCCTACAATGAGCAGTTCTTC. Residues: CASSPMASFPPSSYNEQFF.

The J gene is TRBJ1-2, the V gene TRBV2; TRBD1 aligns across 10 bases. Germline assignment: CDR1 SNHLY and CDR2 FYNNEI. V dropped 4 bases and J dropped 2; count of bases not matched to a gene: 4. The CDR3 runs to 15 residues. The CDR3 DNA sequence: TGTGCCAGCAGTGCCCGACAGGGGGCAAACTATGGCTACACCTTC. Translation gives CASSARQGANYGYTF.

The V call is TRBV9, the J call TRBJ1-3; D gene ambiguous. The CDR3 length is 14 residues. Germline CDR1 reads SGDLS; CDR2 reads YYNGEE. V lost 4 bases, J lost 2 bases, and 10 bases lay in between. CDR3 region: CASSTYSPGNTIYF. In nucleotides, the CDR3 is TGTGCCAGCAGCACGTACAGTCCTGGAAACACCATATATTTT.

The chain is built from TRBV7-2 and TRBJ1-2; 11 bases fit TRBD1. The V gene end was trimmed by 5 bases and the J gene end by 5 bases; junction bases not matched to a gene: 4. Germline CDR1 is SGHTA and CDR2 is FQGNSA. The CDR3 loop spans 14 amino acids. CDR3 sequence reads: CASSAGQGVYGYTF. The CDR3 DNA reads TGTGCCAGCAGCGCGGGACAGGGGGTATATGGCTACACCTTC.